The 15 T cell receptor beta chains below all came from one sample that was sequenced in a study of STAT3 mutations in large granular lymphocyte leukemia. Points from the study as a whole: At least one immunodominant TCR beta clonotype appeared in every T-cell large granular lymphocyte leukemia patient.

The repertoire was sequenced with immunoSEQ multiplex PCR; TCRdb's copy has only in-frame clones and lacks some. The profile shows approximately 43,000 clones, roughly 81% of them singletons. No antigen has been identified for these receptors. Sample: PBMCs. The receptors were sampled from a human donor with T large granular lymphocyte leukemia. Some clones in this sample may be carry-over from other donors' samples.

The genes are TRBV2 and TRBJ1-6; no clear D gene. Germline CDR1 and CDR2: SNHLY and FYNNEI. The V end lost 4 bases, the J end lost 6 bases, and 10 bases lay between the germline ends. This CDR3 has 14 residues. CDR3 in amino acids: CASSGDGTNSPLHF. CDR3 sequence (DNA): TGTGCCAGCAGTGGTGACGGCACTAATTCACCCCTCCACTTT.

The chain is built from TRBV27 and TRBJ2-5, with 7 nucleotides matching TRBD1. Germline V gene data show CDR1 as MNHEY and CDR2 as SMNVEV (reference sequence). The trim removed 3 bases at V and 1 base at J, leaving 5 bases unmatched. The CDR3 extends over 15 amino acids. This chain's CDR3 is CASSFRDSLQETQYF. The DNA of the CDR3 is TGTGCCAGCAGTTTCAGGGACAGCCTCCAAGAGACCCAGTACTTC.

V gene TRBV30 combines with J gene TRBJ1-5; TRBD1 matches at 10 bases. Germline V gene data show CDR1 as GTSNPN and CDR2 as SVGIG (reference sequence). The CDR3 covers 17 residues. Trimming cost V 3 bases and J 1 base; bases outside gene matches: 9. CDR3 in DNA: TGTGCCTGGAGCCTGGCCAAGGGACAGGGGAGCAATCAGCCCCAGCATTTT. Protein product: CAWSLAKGQGSNQPQHF.

The gene calls are TRBV14 and TRBJ2-3, with D possibly being TRBD2 (7 bases). The V end lost 4 bases, the J end lost 3 bases, and 17 bases lay between the germline ends. The CDR3 sequence is 16 residues long. Germline CDR1 and CDR2: SGHDN and FVKESK. The CDR3, as DNA: TGTGCCAGCAGCCCCCATAGGGGGGGGCCAACAGATACGCAGTATTTT. It codes for CASSPHRGGPTDTQYF.

The rearrangement links TRBV7-9 to TRBJ1-1; D is perhaps TRBD1 (6 bases). From germline, CDR1 is SEHNR and CDR2 FQNEAQ (reference sequence). The CDR3 spans 13 residues. Trimming left V 5 bases short and J 4 bases short, with 11 bases between. CDR3: CASSAQGGTEAFF. Here the CDR3 DNA reads TGTGCCAGCAGCGCACAGGGCGGCACTGAAGCTTTCTTT. Combining the CDR3 with reference TRBV7-9 and TRBJ1-1 gives the whole variable domain DTGVSQNPRHKITKRGQNVTFRCDPISEHNRLYWYRQTLGQGPEFLTYFQNEAQLEKSRLLSDRFSAERPKGSFSTLEIQRTEQGDSAMYLCASSAQGGTEAFFGQGTRLTVV.

This rearrangement joins TRBV5-1 to TRBJ1-4; maybe TRBD1 (5 bases). CDR3 length equals 17 residues. Germline V gene sequence: CDR1 SGHRS, CDR2 YFSETQ. V lost 4 bases to trimming and J lost 0 bases, with 16 bases between them. CDR3 nucleotide sequence: TGCGCCAGCAGCCCCGGGGGGACGTTTGCAACTAATGAAAAACTGTTTTTT. Protein: CASSPGGTFATNEKLFF.

This rearrangement joins TRBV10-3 to TRBJ1-6; D remains ambiguous. The CDR3 is made up of 13 amino acids. Trimming pared 2 bases from V and 5 bases from J, leaving 4 bases between. Germline V CDR1 and CDR2: ENHRY, SYGVKD. CDR3 coding DNA: TGTGCCATCAGTGAGCAGGATAATTCACCCCTCCACTTT. Residues: CAISEQDNSPLHF.

The chain joins TRBV5-4 to TRBJ1-4; D might be TRBD1 (5 bases). V dropped 4 bases and J dropped 4 bases, with 17 bases sitting between them. CDR1 is SGHNT, CDR2 YYREEE, per germline (reference sequence). The CDR3 is 16 residues long. The CDR3 is CASSLNAGIGNEKLFF. CDR3 nucleotides: TGTGCCAGCAGCCTAAATGCAGGGATTGGTAATGAAAAACTGTTTTTT. Full variable domain (missing parts from reference TRBV5-4 and TRBJ1-4): ETGVTQSPTHLIKTRGQQVTLRCSSQSGHNTVSWYQQALGQGPQFIFQYYREEENGRGNFPPRFSGLQFPNYSSELNVNALELDDSALYLCASSLNAGIGNEKLFFGSGTQLSVL.

The gene calls are TRBV4-3 and TRBJ2-2; no definite D call. Germline CDR1 LGHNA, CDR2 YSLEER. The CDR3 spans 17 residues. The V end lost 1 base, the J end lost 0 bases, and 12 bases lay between the germline ends. CDR3 nucleotides: TGCGCCAGCAGCCAAGCCCCCAATGCTGCGAACACCGGGGAGCTGTTTTTT. It encodes CASSQAPNAANTGELFF.

The chain uses TRBV4-1 and TRBJ1-2; D not resolved. Trimming cost V 0 bases and J 0 bases, with 8 bases left between them. CDR3 length equals 15 residues. The germline V gene encodes CDR1 MGHRA and CDR2 YSYEKL. CDR3 nucleotide sequence: TGCGCCAGCAGCCAAGATCGCGGGGCTAACTATGGCTACACCTTC. Amino acids: CASSQDRGANYGYTF.

The rearrangement links TRBV7-9 to TRBJ1-6, with TRBD1 as a possible D gene (6 bases). There are 15 residues in the CDR3. The ends were cut back, 0 bases at V and 10 bases at J, with 13 bases in the middle. Germline CDR1 reads SEHNR; CDR2 reads FQNEAQ (reference sequence). Here the CDR3 reads CASSLAGGLTSPLHF. Here the CDR3 DNA reads TGTGCCAGCAGCTTAGCAGGGGGACTAACGTCACCCCTCCACTTT.

This chain uses TRBV6-5 with TRBJ1-4; D call uncertain. The V gene's germline CDR1 is MNHEY and CDR2 SVGAGI. The CDR3 consists of 13 residues. V was shortened by 2 bases and J by 4 bases, with 5 bases between the two germline ends. This CDR3 reads CASSYDRNEKLFF. CDR3 in DNA: TGTGCCAGCAGTTACGACCGTAATGAAAAACTGTTTTTT.

V and J are TRBV6-5 and TRBJ2-5; 10 bases line up with TRBD2. V gave up 4 bases and J gave up 4 bases; unmatched junction bases: 6. The CDR3 length is 15 residues. Germline V CDR1 and CDR2: MNHEY, SVGAGI. The CDR3 region has the DNA TGTGCCAGCAGTTTAGCGGGGGGCCCAGGAGAGACCCAGTACTTC. Translated: CASSLAGGPGETQYF.

The V and J genes are TRBV5-6 and TRBJ1-1; no clear D. Germline V gene lookup returns CDR1 SGHDT and CDR2 YYEEEE. V lost 4 bases, J lost 0 bases, and 13 bases lay in between. The CDR3 is 15 amino acids. The chain's CDR3 is CASSPGGSMNTEAFF. The CDR3 bases are TGTGCCAGCAGCCCCGGAGGGTCGATGAACACTGAAGCTTTCTTT.

This chain uses TRBV2 with TRBJ2-2, with D perhaps matching TRBD2 (8 bases). Germline lookup yields CDR1 SNHLY and CDR2 FYNNEI. Trimming shortened V by 5 bases and J by 6 bases, and 13 bases separated the two germline ends. This CDR3 is 14 amino acids long. This CDR3 is CASSREGAAGELFF. The DNA of the CDR3 is TGTGCCAGCAGTCGGGAGGGGGCGGCCGGGGAGCTGTTTTTT.